These 17 T cell receptor beta chains originate from one sample sequenced in a study of response to subunit inactivated influenza vaccine. Each CDR3 protein is one row after TCRdb ran MiXCR on the RT-PCR reads. The sample records a few hundred thousand distinct CDR3 sequences, approximately 9.9% being singletons. Sequencing used PBMCs from blood, obtained around seven weeks after vaccination. These receptors were taken from a man over 45 who received an inactivated influenza vaccine.

This clonotype was counted only a few times. The rearrangement links TRBV5-1 to TRBJ1-5, with TRBD1 as a possible D gene (6 bases). Germline CDR1 reads SGHRS; CDR2 reads YFSETQ. With 3 bases removed from V and 8 bases from J, the gap between germline ends came to 12 bases. The CDR3 is 13 residues long. The CDR3 DNA is TGCGCCAGCAGCTCAGGGGTCGGAGAGCCCCAGCATTTT. Its protein is CASSSGVGEPQHF.

The V gene is TRBV11-1, the J gene TRBJ2-3; D may be TRBD1 (6 bases). The CDR3 length is 18 residues. CDR1 is SGHAT and CDR2 is FQDESV in the germline V gene (reference sequence). V was trimmed by 1 base and J by 3 bases, leaving 20 bases between them. The CDR3 protein is CASSLGPQGYVGTDTQYF. In DNA form, the CDR3 reads TGTGCCAGCAGCTTAGGACCCCAGGGGTATGTCGGAACAGATACGCAGTATTTT.

The chain is built from TRBV20-1 and TRBJ1-5; TRBD1 agrees at 8 bases. The CDR3 runs to 14 residues. J lost 2 bases, V lost 3 bases, and 3 bases had no gene match. Germline V gives CDR1 DFQATT, CDR2 SNEGSKA (reference sequence). The CDR3 spells CSAREGQGNQPQHF. Written as DNA, the CDR3 is TGCAGTGCTAGGGAGGGACAGGGCAATCAGCCCCAGCATTTT.

This clonotype was seen a few times. V is TRBV7-9 and J is TRBJ2-1; 7 bases align to TRBD2. Germline trimming cut 5 bases from V and 7 bases from J; bases unmatched to any gene: 11. This CDR3 region has 15 residues. The germline V gene encodes CDR1 SEHNR and CDR2 FQNEAQ (reference sequence). The DNA for the CDR3 is TGTGCCAGCAGCCAACTCTTACTTAGCGGGAATGAGCAGTTCTTC. It is translated as CASSQLLLSGNEQFF.

This clonotype has ten or more counts. The chain carries TRBV20-1 and TRBJ2-3; 7 positions match TRBD1. The CDR3 sequence is 13 residues long. V lost 6 bases and J lost 2; bases outside the gene matches: 5. From germline, CDR1 is DFQATT and CDR2 SNEGSKA (reference sequence). The CDR3 protein is CSATTGYTDTQYF. CDR3 sequence (DNA): TGCAGTGCAACGACAGGGTACACAGATACGCAGTATTTT.

This clonotype was seen at least ten times. V is TRBV6-5 and J is TRBJ1-2; the D gene is possibly TRBD1 (6 bases). Germline V gene sequence: CDR1 MNHEY, CDR2 SVGAGI. V lost 2 bases to trimming and J lost 5 bases, with 12 bases between them. The CDR3 is 14 residues long. CDR3 amino acids: CASSYNRVGYGYTF. CDR3 nucleotides: TGTGCCAGCAGTTACAACAGGGTTGGGTATGGCTACACCTTC.

The V call is TRBV5-1, the J call TRBJ2-2; D is undetermined. The CDR3 has 15 residues. Trimming cost V 1 base and J 4 bases, with 11 bases left between them. Germline assignment: CDR1 SGHRS and CDR2 YFSETQ. The CDR3 loop reads CASSLREGRTGELFF. As DNA, the CDR3 is TGCGCCAGCAGCTTGAGAGAAGGGCGCACCGGGGAGCTGTTTTTT.

The chain carries TRBV5-1 and TRBJ2-5, with a tentative D call TRBD2 (6 bases). This CDR3 is built from 16 residues. Trimming removed 0 bases at V and 4 bases at J, with 16 bases between. CDR1 is SGHRS, CDR2 YFSETQ, per germline. The CDR3 region has the DNA TGCGCCAGCAGCTTGGCTCGGAGTCGGGGAGGAGAGACCCAGTACTTC. This encodes CASSLARSRGGETQYF.

The DNA for the CDR3 is TGTGCCAGCAGCTTGGGGAGGGACACAGATACGCAGTATTTT. Its translation: CASSLGRDTDTQYF. This chain joins TRBV7-9 and TRBJ2-3; 7 nucleotides align to TRBD2. V was pared by 3 bases and J by 2 bases, with 2 bases of the junction left unmatched. The CDR3 is 14 residues long. Germline assignment: CDR1 SEHNR and CDR2 FQNEAQ (reference sequence).

The chain employs TRBV24-1 and TRBJ2-1; TRBD1 aligns across 11 bases. Germline CDR1 is KGHDR and CDR2 is SFDVKD. The CDR3 length is 15 residues. Trimming cost V 4 bases and J 8 bases; bases outside gene matches: 6. The CDR3 DNA follows: TGTGCCACCAGTGACCTGGGACAGGGGGGGGATGAGCAGTTCTTC. It codes for CATSDLGQGGDEQFF.

The chain joins TRBV18 to TRBJ1-1, with 7 bases fitting TRBD1. The CDR3 sequence is 13 residues long. J gave up 3 bases and V 6 bases, and 4 bases lay outside the gene matches. Looked up from germline, CDR1 is KGHSH and CDR2 is LQKENI. CDR3 region: CASSTGTDTEAFF. The CDR3, as DNA: TGTGCCAGCTCTACCGGGACAGACACTGAAGCTTTCTTT.

The chain combines TRBV3-1 with TRBJ1-4; maybe TRBD1 (6 bases). Trimming shortened V by 9 bases and J by 5 bases, and 10 bases separated the two germline ends. The germline CDR1 and CDR2 sequences are LGHDT and YNNKEL (reference sequence). The CDR3 runs 12 residues. The DNA of the CDR3 is TGTGCCAGTACGAGGGGGAATGAAAAACTGTTTTTT. Protein: CASTRGNEKLFF.

This clonotype was detected a few times. The V call is TRBV20-1, the J call TRBJ2-3; 7 bases align to TRBD2. This CDR3 has 15 residues. CDR1 and CDR2 from the germline V gene are DFQATT and SNEGSKA (reference sequence). The J segment lost 1 base and the V segment lost 6 bases, leaving 10 bases of the junction unmatched. CDR3 nucleotide sequence: TGCAGTGCCCCGCCGGGCGGGAGTGGCACAGATACGCAGTATTTT. Encoded protein: CSAPPGGSGTDTQYF.

A few counts support this clonotype. The chain carries TRBV6-1 and TRBJ2-7; possibly TRBD1 or TRBD2 for D (5 bases each). This CDR3 comprises 15 residues. With 6 bases removed from V and 0 bases from J, the gap between germline ends came to 15 bases. Germline V gives CDR1 MNHNS, CDR2 SASEGT. This CDR3 reads CASRVGTVSSYEQYF. CDR3 nucleotides: TGTGCCAGCAGGGTCGGGACCGTCAGCTCCTACGAGCAGTACTTC.

The sample holds a few counts of this clonotype. This chain uses TRBV7-9 with TRBJ2-7; a weak D match, TRBD1 (5 bases). V lost 4 bases and J 0 bases, leaving 19 bases between the germline ends. The germline V gene encodes CDR1 SEHNR and CDR2 FQNEAQ (reference sequence). The CDR3 runs 17 residues. The CDR3 sequence is CASSSARAVGASYEQYF. In nucleotides, the CDR3 is TGTGCCAGCAGCTCCGCCCGGGCGGTAGGGGCCTCCTACGAGCAGTACTTC.

This chain links TRBV3-1 with TRBJ2-1; D is possibly TRBD2 (5 bases). Deletions cut 10 bases from V and 6 bases from J, with 10 bases between. CDR1 LGHDT and CDR2 YNNKEL come from the germline V gene (reference sequence). CDR3 size: 11 residues. The CDR3 nucleotides are TGTGCCACCGCCGGGGTCAATGAGCAGTTCTTC. It codes for CATAGVNEQFF.

This clonotype appeared a few times. This sequence joins TRBV11-2 and TRBJ2-1; TRBD2 agrees at 9 bases. With 2 bases clipped from V and 8 bases from J, the junction kept 4 bases outside the gene matches. Per germline, CDR1 SGHAT and CDR2 FQNNGV. The CDR3 consists of 14 residues. The DNA of the CDR3 is TGTGCCAGCAGCTTAAAGCGGGAGGTTTATGAGCAGTTCTTC. Translated, it gives CASSLKREVYEQFF.